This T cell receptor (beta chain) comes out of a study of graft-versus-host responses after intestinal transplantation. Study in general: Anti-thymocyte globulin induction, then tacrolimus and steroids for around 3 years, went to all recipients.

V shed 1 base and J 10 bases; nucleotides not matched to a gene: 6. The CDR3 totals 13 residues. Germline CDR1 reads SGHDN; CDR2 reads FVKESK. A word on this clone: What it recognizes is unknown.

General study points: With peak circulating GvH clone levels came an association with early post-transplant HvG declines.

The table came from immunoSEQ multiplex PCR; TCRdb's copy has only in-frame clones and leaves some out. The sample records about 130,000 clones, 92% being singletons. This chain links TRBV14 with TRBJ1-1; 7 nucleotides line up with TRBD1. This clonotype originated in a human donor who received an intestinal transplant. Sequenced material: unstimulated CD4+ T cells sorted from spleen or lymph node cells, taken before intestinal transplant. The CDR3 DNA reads TGTGCCAGCAGCCAAGGGGCCTACAGGGGAGCTTTCTTT. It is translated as CASSQGAYRGAFF.